This T cell receptor (beta chain) originates from a study of regulatory T cells in long-lasting Graves disease. Arm-PCR of CDR3 regions and iRepertoire HTBI primers were the basis on which TCR beta libraries were built. Original methodology: Identified segments across samples numbered approximately 60 TRBV and roughly 15 TRBJ. One entry per CDR3 protein results from TCRdb running MiXCR on the multiplex PCR reads. The V and J calls shown here were made by TCRdb, not taken from the authors' results. The table records roughly 380,000 distinct CDR3 sequences, over 15% of them present only once. As for time point: newly diagnosed GD, antithyroid drugs for less than 3 months. Isolated PBMC RNA provided the starting material for the TCR library. This clonotype was counted many times. In germline, CDR1 is DFQATT, CDR2 SNEGSKA (reference sequence). The trim removed 5 bases at V and 5 bases at J, leaving 9 bases unmatched. The CDR3 has 14 residues.

This sample was also put to use in a study of T cells in Graves' hyperthyroidism and ophthalmopathy. That report adds: The HTBI primer set served for first-round RT-PCR of the TCR CDR3. Most expanded thyroid clonotypes above 0.001 also appeared in blood.

Specimen: peripheral blood mononuclear cells (PBMCs), collected at new diagnosis, from a patient treated with antithyroid drugs. The source is a man aged 35 to 55 with Graves disease. The rearrangement joins TRBV20-1 to TRBJ2-5; 9 bases map to TRBD1. CDR3 sequence: CSAPGQGFLETQYF. In DNA form, the CDR3 reads TGCAGTGCTCCGGGACAGGGTTTTCTTGAGACCCAGTACTTC.